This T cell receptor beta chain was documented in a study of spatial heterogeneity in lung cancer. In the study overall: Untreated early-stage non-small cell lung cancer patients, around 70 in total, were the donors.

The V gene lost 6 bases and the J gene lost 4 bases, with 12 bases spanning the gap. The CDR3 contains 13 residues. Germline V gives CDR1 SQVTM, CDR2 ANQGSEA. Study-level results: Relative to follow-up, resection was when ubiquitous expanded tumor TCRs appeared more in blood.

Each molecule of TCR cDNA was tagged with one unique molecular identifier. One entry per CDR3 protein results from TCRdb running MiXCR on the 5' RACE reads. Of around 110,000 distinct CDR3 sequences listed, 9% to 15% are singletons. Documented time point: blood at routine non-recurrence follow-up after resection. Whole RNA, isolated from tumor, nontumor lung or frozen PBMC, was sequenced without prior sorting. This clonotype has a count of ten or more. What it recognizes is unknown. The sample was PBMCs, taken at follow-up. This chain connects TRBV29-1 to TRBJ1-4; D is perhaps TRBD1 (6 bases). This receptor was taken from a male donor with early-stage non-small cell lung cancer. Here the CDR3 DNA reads TGCAGCGTCACAGGGTTGGTTAATGAAAAACTGTTTTTT. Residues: CSVTGLVNEKLFF. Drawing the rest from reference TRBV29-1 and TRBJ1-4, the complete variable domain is SAVISQKPSRDICQRGTSLTIQCQVDSQVTMMFWYRQQPGQSLTLIATANQGSEATYESGFVIDKFPISRPNLTFSTLTVSNMSPEDSSIYLCSVTGLVNEKLFFGSGTQLSVL.